This TCR beta chain originates from a study of blood T cell repertoires in COVID-19. Looking at the study overall: Sites in the United States, Italy and Spain provided acute and convalescent COVID-19 samples. T cells, B-cell-depleted T cells, or PBMCs provided the cDNA or gDNA that served as material.

Method: immunoSEQ multiplex PCR; TCRdb's copy keeps in-frame clones and lacks some. The sample comprises more than 65,000 clones, around four fifths of which are singletons, and 5% to 6% rests with the top ten. The germline CDR1 and CDR2 sequences are SGHRS and YFSETQ. Trimming shortened V by 0 bases and J by 2 bases, and 7 bases separated the two germline ends. This CDR3 comprises 14 residues. The chain uses TRBV5-1 and TRBJ2-3; no reliable D call. The clonotype comes from a man aged 45-65 years with active COVID-19. Sequencing used peripheral blood. This CDR3 is CASSLDGSTDTQYF. DNA for the CDR3: TGCGCCAGCAGCTTGGACGGGTCCACAGATACGCAGTATTTT.